Below, one TCR beta chain is given with its context. Its antigen is as yet unknown. The data originate from a study of cytomegalovirus exposure and HLA in healthy donors. At collection, donors were nominally healthy, but unrecorded immune exposures were probable. This PCR relied on a set of 60 Vbeta primers and 13 Jbeta primers. Profiled with immunoSEQ multiplex PCR; TCRdb holds only in-frame clones, not every one. This sample carries more than 100,000 clones, approximately 72% of them seen once, and the ten largest clones take around 3.5%. Study-wide findings and caveats: TCR beta chains numbering under 200 were designated cytomegalovirus-associated. Among the CMV-associated chains, a few were confirmed in vitro as specific for CMV antigens. The majority of CMV-associated TCR beta chains were reported as apparently HLA-restricted in a later analysis.

Losses at the gene ends were 3 bases for V and 3 bases for J; bases not matched to a gene: 4. CDR3 length: 15 amino acids. Germline CDR1 and CDR2: LNHDA and SQIVND (reference sequence). The clonotype originates from a woman aged 45 to 65 in good health and CMV-seronegative. The sample was PBMCs. The chain carries TRBV19 and TRBJ2-1, with 8 bases that match TRBD2. The CDR3 protein is CASSISREGYNEQFF. The CDR3 coding sequence is TGTGCCAGTAGTATCTCCCGGGAGGGCTACAATGAGCAGTTCTTC.